These T cell receptor beta chains were read from a single sample in a study of blood T cell repertoires in COVID-19. The table came from immunoSEQ multiplex PCR; TCRdb's copy has only in-frame clones and leaves some out. The table lists under 200,000 clones, about 80% of them singletons, with around 3.7% in the top ten. Sequencing was carried out using PBMCs or T cells enriched from blood (not recorded which). These receptors all come from a woman in her sixties who had recovered from COVID-19. CDR3s include the opening cysteine and the closing phenylalanine or tryptophan. D genes are given only for firm matches.

cdr3_aa: CASAGDRPTNEKLFF
cdr3_nt: TGCGCCAGCGCAGGGGACAGACCAACTAATGAAAAACTGTTTTTT
cdr3_length: 15
v_call: TRBV10-2
d_call: TRBD1
j_call: TRBJ1-4

cdr3_aa: CASTEIFMNTEAFF
cdr3_nt: TGTGCCAGCACCGAGATTTTTATGAACACTGAAGCTTTCTTT
cdr3_length: 14
v_call: TRBV7-2
d_call: NA
j_call: TRBJ1-1

cdr3_aa: CASSQKARASGGALALEQYF
cdr3_nt: TGCGCCAGCAGCCAAAAGGCAAGGGCTAGCGGGGGGGCTCTCGCTCTCGAGCAGTACTTC
cdr3_length: 20
v_call: TRBV4-1
d_call: TRBD2
j_call: TRBJ2-7

cdr3_aa: CACAGTALLGANVLTF
cdr3_nt: TGTGCCTGCGCGGGGACGGCCCTTCTCGGGGCCAACGTCCTGACTTTC
cdr3_length: 16
v_call: TRBV30
d_call: NA
j_call: TRBJ2-6

cdr3_aa: CASSAGDSYEQYF
cdr3_nt: TGTGCCAGCAGCGCGGGCGATTCCTACGAGCAGTACTTC
cdr3_length: 13
v_call: TRBV11-3
d_call: NA
j_call: TRBJ2-7

cdr3_aa: CASSEVLGEQYF
cdr3_nt: TGTGCCAGCAGTGAAGTACTAGGCGAGCAGTACTTC
cdr3_length: 12
v_call: TRBV2
d_call: NA
j_call: TRBJ2-7

cdr3_aa: CASSPRDRGLGYTF
cdr3_nt: TGTGCCAGTAGTCCCCGGGACAGGGGGCTAGGCTACACCTTC
cdr3_length: 14
v_call: TRBV19
d_call: TRBD1
j_call: TRBJ1-2

cdr3_aa: CASSTFPGQGDYEQYF
cdr3_nt: TGTGCCAGTAGTACTTTCCCGGGACAGGGGGACTACGAGCAGTACTTC
cdr3_length: 16
v_call: TRBV19
d_call: TRBD1
j_call: TRBJ2-7

cdr3_aa: CASRGGTSGANVLTF
cdr3_nt: TGTGCCAGCCGCGGCGGGACCTCTGGGGCCAACGTCCTGACTTTC
cdr3_length: 15
v_call: TRBV6-5
d_call: NA
j_call: TRBJ2-6

cdr3_aa: CASSDSGGTDTQYF
cdr3_nt: TGTGCCAGCAGCGATAGCGGGGGCACAGATACGCAGTATTTT
cdr3_length: 14
v_call: TRBV7-3
d_call: TRBD2
j_call: TRBJ2-3

cdr3_aa: CASSLFSANQPQHF
cdr3_nt: TGTGCCAGCAGCTTGTTCAGCGCCAATCAGCCCCAGCATTTT
cdr3_length: 14
v_call: TRBV5-6
d_call: NA
j_call: TRBJ1-5

cdr3_aa: CASSVAGGANNEQFF
cdr3_nt: TGTGCCAGCAGCGTAGCGGGGGGAGCAAACAATGAGCAGTTCTTC
cdr3_length: 15
v_call: TRBV9
d_call: TRBD2
j_call: TRBJ2-1

cdr3_aa: CASSFFYQGTNTGELFF
cdr3_nt: TGTGCCAGTAGTTTTTTTTATCAGGGGACCAACACCGGGGAGCTGTTTTTT
cdr3_length: 17
v_call: TRBV19
d_call: NA
j_call: TRBJ2-2

cdr3_aa: CAISESIQEAFF
cdr3_nt: TGTGCCATCAGTGAGTCTATACAGGAAGCTTTCTTT
cdr3_length: 12
v_call: TRBV10-3
d_call: NA
j_call: TRBJ1-1

cdr3_aa: CASSLWAQGTYGYTF
cdr3_nt: TGTGCCAGCAGTTTATGGGCACAGGGGACCTATGGCTACACCTTC
cdr3_length: 15
v_call: TRBV27
d_call: TRBD1
j_call: TRBJ1-2

cdr3_aa: CASSLGRTYEQYF
cdr3_nt: TGTGCCAGCAGCTTAGGCAGAACCTACGAGCAGTACTTC
cdr3_length: 13
v_call: TRBV7-8
d_call: NA
j_call: TRBJ2-7

cdr3_aa: CASSLMASRGANVLTF
cdr3_nt: TGTGCCAGCAGCTTAATGGCTTCTCGTGGGGCCAACGTCCTGACTTTC
cdr3_length: 16
v_call: TRBV7-2
d_call: NA
j_call: TRBJ2-6